These 29 T cell receptor beta chains were sequenced from one sample in a study of blood T cell repertoires in COVID-19. Measured with immunoSEQ multiplex PCR; TCRdb has only the in-frame clones, and not every one. In the table there are around 190,000 clones, 75% to 90% of which are singletons. The sample consisted of peripheral blood. Receptors originate from a man aged 55 to 70 with acute or convalescent COVID-19.

The chain joins TRBV12-3 or TRBV12-4 to TRBJ2-4; 8 nucleotides agree with TRBD2. The J segment lost 8 bases and the V segment lost 8 bases, leaving 2 bases of the junction unmatched. The CDR3 sequence is 11 residues long. CDR3 in amino acids: CASGTRHIQYF. Written as DNA, the CDR3 is TGTGCCAGCGGGACTAGGCACATTCAGTACTTC.

This clone was seen only a few times. The gene calls are TRBV6-5 and TRBJ2-1, with a weak D call TRBD2 (6 bases). V lost 6 bases and J 5 bases, leaving 14 bases between the germline ends. Germline CDR1 MNHEY, CDR2 SVGAGI. The CDR3 runs 14 residues. The CDR3 spells CASRRGDRNNEQFF. The CDR3 DNA follows: TGTGCCAGCAGGCGGGGAGACCGAAACAATGAGCAGTTCTTC.

V gene TRBV7-9 combines with J gene TRBJ1-5; the match to TRBD1 covers 7 bases. Trimming cost V 4 bases and J 2 bases; bases outside gene matches: 5. The CDR3 extends over 15 amino acids. Germline loops: CDR1 SEHNR, CDR2 FQNEAQ (reference sequence). The CDR3 DNA reads TGTGCCAGCAGCTCTAGGGGGACAGGCAATCAGCCCCAGCATTTT. It is translated as CASSSRGTGNQPQHF.

This chain joins TRBV21-1 and TRBJ2-7; the table's TRBD2 call for D was not verified on the DNA. TRBV21-1 corresponds to a pseudogene. The CDR3 is 20 amino acids. CDR3 sequence reads: CASSKDHGGRRCSPSYEQYF. The CDR3 nucleotides read TGTGCCAGCAGCAAAGATCACGGGGGGCGGAGGTGCTCCCCCTCCTACGAGCAGTACTTC.

The V and J genes are TRBV10-3 and TRBJ2-7, with 8 bases lining up with TRBD1. Germline V gives CDR1 ENHRY, CDR2 SYGVKD. Losses at the gene ends were 6 bases for V and 5 bases for J; bases not matched to a gene: 6. CDR3 length: 13 amino acids. In DNA, the CDR3 is TGTGCCATCAGGGGGACAGGATCCGACGAGCAGTACTTC. It is translated as CAIRGTGSDEQYF.

The chain carries TRBV3-1 (or the pseudogene TRBV3-2) and TRBJ1-1; the match to TRBD1 covers 8 bases. Germline loops: CDR1 LGHDT, CDR2 YNNKEL (reference sequence). The CDR3 extends over 18 amino acids. Trimming took 3 bases from V and 1 from J; bases not matched to a gene: 13. DNA of the CDR3: TGTGCCAGCAGCCACGTCAGGGCTTGGGACAGGAGGAACACTGAAGCTTTCTTT. It specifies CASSHVRAWDRRNTEAFF.

V usage is TRBV15 and J usage is TRBJ1-5, with 7 nucleotides matching TRBD1. The germline V gene encodes CDR1 LNHNV and CDR2 YYDKDF (reference sequence). V was clipped by 1 base and J by 7 bases; unmatched bases: 7. The CDR3 runs 15 residues. CDR3 nucleotides: TGTGCCACCAGCAGAGGACAGGGAGACGTCCAGCCCCAGCATTTT. The encoded protein is CATSRGQGDVQPQHF.

CDR3 sequence reads: CASSLDSLYEQYF. The CDR3 DNA reads TGCGCCAGCAGCTTGGACAGTCTCTACGAGCAGTACTTC. The chain is built from TRBV5-1 and TRBJ2-7; D is uncertain. Trimming shortened V by 0 bases and J by 3 bases, and 7 bases separated the two germline ends. CDR3 length equals 13 residues. Per germline, CDR1 SGHRS and CDR2 YFSETQ.

V gene TRBV5-1 combines with J gene TRBJ2-7; 7 bases match TRBD1. The CDR3 covers 13 residues. Germline CDR1 is SGHRS and CDR2 is YFSETQ. V dropped 4 bases and J dropped 4; count of bases not matched to a gene: 5. The CDR3 nucleotides read TGCGCCAGCAGCCAGGGGACAGCTTACGAGCAGTACTTC. It encodes CASSQGTAYEQYF.

The chain recombines TRBV6-1 with TRBJ1-2; TRBD1 is a possible D gene (6 bases). This CDR3 is 14 amino acids long. CDR1 and CDR2 (germline): MNHNS, SASEGT. V shed 3 bases and J shed 2 bases, with 10 bases lying between them. The CDR3 DNA follows: TGTGCCAGCAGTGATTATCAGGGGAACTATGGCTACACCTTC. Amino acids: CASSDYQGNYGYTF.

The chain links TRBV24-1 to TRBJ2-3, with 8 bases matching TRBD2. Germline assignment: CDR1 KGHDR and CDR2 SFDVKD. Germline trimming cut 4 bases from V and 0 bases from J; bases unmatched to any gene: 8. This CDR3 has 17 residues. The CDR3 DNA is TGTGCCACCAGTGAAACTAGCGGTGCTCCTAGCACAGATACGCAGTATTTT. As protein: CATSETSGAPSTDTQYF.

The V gene is TRBV10-3, the J gene TRBJ2-1, with D tentatively TRBD2 (5 bases). Germline V gene data show CDR1 as ENHRY and CDR2 as SYGVKD. V dropped 3 bases and J dropped 0 bases, with 9 bases sitting between them. The CDR3 spans 15 residues. CDR3 amino acids: CAISDSRVSYNEQFF. The CDR3 DNA sequence: TGTGCCATCAGTGACTCGCGGGTCTCCTACAATGAGCAGTTCTTC.

The V and J genes are TRBV6-1 and TRBJ1-3; no clear D. Trimming took 3 bases from V and 0 from J, leaving 3 bases between them. The CDR3 is 13 residues long. Germline CDR1 reads MNHNS; CDR2 reads SASEGT. The chain's CDR3 is CASSDNSGNTIYF. The CDR3 DNA is TGTGCCAGCAGTGACAACTCTGGAAACACCATATATTTT.

The chain carries TRBV7-9 and TRBJ2-7; D is perhaps TRBD2 (6 bases). The CDR3 contains 13 residues. Germline CDR1 SEHNR, CDR2 FQNEAQ (reference sequence). The V and J ends lost 3 bases and 4 bases respectively, with 10 bases between them. As DNA, the CDR3 is TGTGCCAGCAGCTTGCGGGGCGGGTACGAGCAGTACTTC. This sequence encodes CASSLRGGYEQYF.

The chain links TRBV18 to TRBJ1-2; 7 positions agree with TRBD1. J lost 3 bases, V lost 5 bases, and 6 bases had no gene match. The germline V gene has CDR1 KGHSH and CDR2 LQKENI. CDR3 length: 14 residues. The CDR3 bases are TGTGCCAGCTCAGCGAATACAGGGGACTATGGCTACACCTTC. Translated: CASSANTGDYGYTF.

The chain carries TRBV12-3 or TRBV12-4 and TRBJ2-2; D is uncertain. This CDR3 is built from 12 residues. V lost 3 bases and J 6 bases, leaving 5 bases between the germline ends. This chain's CDR3 is CASSFSAGELFF. CDR3 DNA sequence: TGTGCCAGCAGTTTTAGTGCCGGGGAGCTGTTTTTT.

This chain links TRBV30 with TRBJ1-6; the match to TRBD1 covers 7 bases. The junction had 6 bases not matched to a gene; V was cut back by 3 bases and J by 7 bases. Per the germline V gene, CDR1 is GTSNPN and CDR2 is SVGIG (reference sequence). The CDR3 has 14 residues. The DNA of the CDR3 is TGTGCCTGGAGCGCCGGGACAGAAAATTCACCCCTCCACTTT. It yields the protein CAWSAGTENSPLHF.

The CDR3 sequence is CASSPKGTGLSYEQYF. In nucleotides, the CDR3 is TGCGCCAGCAGCCCCAAGGGGACTGGTCTCTCCTACGAGCAGTACTTC. The V and J genes are TRBV5-1 and TRBJ2-7; TRBD2 might be the D (6 bases). Trimming took 4 bases from V and 0 from J, leaving 17 bases between them. The CDR3 contains 16 residues. Germline assignment: CDR1 SGHRS and CDR2 YFSETQ.

This rearrangement joins TRBV25-1 to TRBJ2-7; TRBD2 matches at 8 bases. The CDR3 length is 13 residues. Germline CDR1 and CDR2: MGHDK and SYGVNS. With 5 bases clipped from V and 4 bases from J, the junction kept 4 bases outside the gene matches. Here the CDR3 reads CASSQAGDYEQYF. CDR3 bases: TGTGCCAGCAGTCAAGCGGGAGATTACGAGCAGTACTTC.

This clone came up once. The chain carries TRBV28 and TRBJ2-4, with 10 nucleotides matching TRBD1. Per the germline V gene, CDR1 is MDHEN and CDR2 is SYDVKM. The CDR3 loop spans 18 amino acids. J gave up 3 bases and V 5 bases, and 13 bases lay outside the gene matches. The CDR3 sequence is CASSIPPTGGYVKNIQYF. The CDR3 region has the DNA TGTGCCAGCAGTATACCCCCGACAGGGGGCTATGTCAAAAACATTCAGTACTTC.

CDR3 in amino acids: CASSTLAGQSSNQPQHF. The CDR3 bases are TGTGCCAGCAGTACCCTGGCGGGACAGTCAAGCAATCAGCCCCAGCATTTT. The chain couples TRBV6-2 or TRBV6-3 to TRBJ1-5, with 7 bases aligning to TRBD1. There are 17 residues in the CDR3. Germline V gene data show CDR1 as MNHEY and CDR2 as SVGEGT. V dropped 5 bases and J dropped 1; count of bases not matched to a gene: 11.

The chain couples TRBV18 to TRBJ1-4; D gene ambiguous. CDR3 length: 11 residues. Trimming shortened V by 4 bases and J by 12 bases, and 9 bases separated the two germline ends. The V gene's germline CDR1 is KGHSH and CDR2 LQKENI. The CDR3 DNA reads TGTGCCAGCTCACTGGGAGAGGAACTGTTTTTT. It codes for CASSLGEELFF. Together with reference TRBV18 and TRBJ1-4, the CDR3 gives the full variable domain: NAGVMQNPRHLVRRRGQEARLRCSPMKGHSHVYWYRQLPEEGLKFMVYLQKENIIDESGMPKERFSAEFPKEGPSILRIQQVVRGDSAAYFCASSLGEELFFGSGTQLSVL.

The chain is built from TRBV10-1 and TRBJ1-5; D possibly corresponds to TRBD1 (5 bases). Germline CDR1 WNHNN, CDR2 SYGVQD (reference sequence). Deletions cut 4 bases from V and 7 bases from J, with 14 bases between. This CDR3 region has 14 residues. In DNA form, the CDR3 reads TGCGCCAGCAGTGTAGGCAGGGAGGAACAGCCCCAGCATTTT. It encodes CASSVGREEQPQHF.

This clone was detected once. A much larger clone lies a single base off, so this may be a read error. The chain is built from TRBV5-4 and TRBJ2-1; possibly TRBD2 for D (6 bases). Trimming left V 4 bases short and J 6 bases short, with 23 bases between. CDR1 is SGHNT, CDR2 YYREEE, per germline (reference sequence). This CDR3 is 17 amino acids long. Here the CDR3 DNA reads TGTGCCAGCAGCCCGAATCCGGAACTAGCTGACCCCAATGAGCAGTTCTTC. Translation gives CASSPNPELADPNEQFF.

V and J are TRBV27 and TRBJ1-6; possibly TRBD1 for D (6 bases). Trimming shortened V by 5 bases and J by 0 bases, and 11 bases separated the two germline ends. The germline V gene encodes CDR1 MNHEY and CDR2 SMNVEV (reference sequence). The length of the CDR3 is 16 residues. The CDR3 DNA reads TGTGCCAGCAGTCCTGGACAGAGCTCCTATAATTCACCCCTCCACTTT. It is translated as CASSPGQSSYNSPLHF.

This clone was counted only a few times. In DNA, the CDR3 is TGTGCCAGTAACTCCCCGCCGGGACAGGCTAATTCACCCCTCCACTTT. Protein: CASNSPPGQANSPLHF. The rearrangement uses TRBV19 and TRBJ1-6; TRBD1 agrees at 8 bases. This CDR3 comprises 16 residues. V was pared by 7 bases and J by 6 bases, with 11 bases of the junction left unmatched. Germline V gene data show CDR1 as LNHDA and CDR2 as SQIVND (reference sequence).

The sample holds one count of this clone. The chain employs TRBV5-4 and TRBJ2-5; D is possibly TRBD2 (6 bases). This CDR3 is built from 14 residues. The germline V gene encodes CDR1 SGHNT and CDR2 YYREEE (reference sequence). The germline V and J ends were trimmed by 3 bases and 2 bases, with 11 bases remaining between them. The DNA of the CDR3 is TGTGCCAGCAGCTCCCTCGGGGGACAAGAGACCCAGTACTTC. It specifies CASSSLGGQETQYF.

The V gene is TRBV24-1, the J gene TRBJ2-5, with a weak D call TRBD1 (6 bases). Trimming removed 5 bases at V and 4 bases at J, with 19 bases between. The CDR3 length is 16 residues. CDR1 KGHDR and CDR2 SFDVKD come from the germline V gene. CDR3 amino acids: CATSVPSSTGIETQYF. CDR3 sequence (DNA): TGTGCCACCAGTGTACCCTCTTCCACAGGGATAGAGACCCAGTACTTC.

This clone showed up just a few times. The chain employs TRBV18 and TRBJ2-5; D is uncertain. Per germline, CDR1 KGHSH and CDR2 LQKENI. V shed 1 base and J shed 1 base, with 10 bases lying between them. This CDR3 is 15 amino acids long. In DNA, the CDR3 is TGTGCCAGCTCACCACTACAACGCCTCCAAGAGACCCAGTACTTC. Translating gives CASSPLQRLQETQYF. Full variable domain (outside the CDR3, taken from reference TRBV18 and TRBJ2-5): NAGVMQNPRHLVRRRGQEARLRCSPMKGHSHVYWYRQLPEEGLKFMVYLQKENIIDESGMPKERFSAEFPKEGPSILRIQQVVRGDSAAYFCASSPLQRLQETQYFGPGTRLLVL.